The rows below give T cell receptor beta chains drawn from one sample of a study of shared clonotypes between healthy human individuals. Method: immunoSEQ multiplex PCR; TCRdb's copy keeps in-frame clones and lacks some. The sample holds about 490,000 clones, 70% to 80% seen once. Sequencing was done on a sample of PBMCs. The receptors here all came from a middle-aged woman in good health. Some clones in this sample may be carry-over from other donors' samples. Each CDR3 is given with its conserved first and last residue. The D gene is left open where the match is weak. Clone size, where shown, is once, few, many, or a class for clones that have expanded.

clone_size: NA
v_call: TRBV4-1
j_call: TRBJ2-1
d_call: NA
cdr3_nt: TGCGCCAGCAGCCAAGAGTTCGCGGGCTACAATGAGCAGTTCTTC
cdr3_aa: CASSQEFAGYNEQFF

clone_size: NA
v_call: TRBV4-1
j_call: TRBJ2-7
d_call: TRBD1
cdr3_nt: TGCGCCAGCAGCCAAGGACAGGGGCTTAATCGGGAGCAGTACTTC
cdr3_aa: CASSQGQGLNREQYF

clone_size: NA
v_call: TRBV6-1
j_call: TRBJ2-7
d_call: NA
cdr3_nt: TGTGCCAGCAGTGAACGCCGGCGAAACGAGCAGTACTTC
cdr3_aa: CASSERRRNEQYF

clone_size: NA
v_call: TRBV5-1
j_call: TRBJ2-1
d_call: TRBD2
cdr3_nt: TGCGCCAGCAGCAGTCTAGCGGGAGGACTGCATGAGCAGTTCTTC
cdr3_aa: CASSSLAGGLHEQFF

clone_size: once
v_call: TRBV28
j_call: TRBJ2-1
d_call: TRBD2
cdr3_nt: TGTGCCAGCAGACTTATCCCTCTGCCGAGACTAGCGCGCAAGCCCTCCTACAATGAGCAGTTCTTC
cdr3_aa: CASRLIPLPRLARKPSYNEQFF

clone_size: NA
v_call: TRBV13
j_call: TRBJ2-7
d_call: TRBD2
cdr3_nt: TGTGCCAGCAGCCAATGGGACTATTCCTACGAGCAGTACTTC
cdr3_aa: CASSQWDYSYEQYF

clone_size: NA
v_call: TRBV19
j_call: TRBJ2-2
d_call: TRBD2
cdr3_nt: TGTGCCAGTAGTATAGCGGGACTAGCGGGCCGGGAGCTGTTTTTT
cdr3_aa: CASSIAGLAGRELFF

clone_size: NA
v_call: TRBV6-5
j_call: TRBJ2-7
d_call: NA
cdr3_nt: TGTGCCAGCAGTTACGGGCGGGCAAGTCGGCAGTACTTC
cdr3_aa: CASSYGRASRQYF

clone_size: NA
v_call: TRBV4-2
j_call: TRBJ2-3
d_call: TRBD2
cdr3_nt: TGTGCCAGCGGGACTAGCGGGAGGACAGATACGCAGTATTTT
cdr3_aa: CASGTSGRTDTQYF

clone_size: NA
v_call: TRBV18
j_call: TRBJ2-7
d_call: NA
cdr3_nt: TGTGCCAGCTCACCTTTGACGAAACACGAGCAGTACTTC
cdr3_aa: CASSPLTKHEQYF

clone_size: NA
v_call: TRBV6-5
j_call: TRBJ1-5
d_call: NA
cdr3_nt: TGTGCCAGCAGCCCCTTGACCCCCGACAATCAGCCCCAGCATTTT
cdr3_aa: CASSPLTPDNQPQHF

clone_size: NA
v_call: TRBV19
j_call: TRBJ2-7
d_call: TRBD1
cdr3_nt: TGTGCCAGTTCCGCCGGGACAGGGTTCTCCTACGAGCAGTACTTC
cdr3_aa: CASSAGTGFSYEQYF

clone_size: many
v_call: TRBV4-1
j_call: TRBJ2-7
d_call: TRBD2
cdr3_nt: TGCGCCAGCAGCCAAGTTCCTAGCGGGCGCTCCTACGAGCAGTACTTC
cdr3_aa: CASSQVPSGRSYEQYF

clone_size: NA
v_call: TRBV7-9
j_call: TRBJ1-2
d_call: NA
cdr3_nt: TGTGCCAGCAGGAGGTCTCCCTCGGGGGACTATGGCTACACCTTC
cdr3_aa: CASRRSPSGDYGYTF

clone_size: NA
v_call: TRBV29-1
j_call: TRBJ2-7
d_call: TRBD2
cdr3_nt: TGCAGGCCTGACGGACTAGCGGCCACCTACGAGCAGTACTTC
cdr3_aa: CRPDGLAATYEQYF

clone_size: NA
v_call: TRBV7-9
j_call: TRBJ1-1
d_call: NA
cdr3_nt: TGTGCCAGCAGCTTAGAACCACAGGGGAACACTGAAGCTTTCTTT
cdr3_aa: CASSLEPQGNTEAFF

clone_size: many
v_call: TRBV5-1
j_call: TRBJ2-7
d_call: NA
cdr3_nt: TGCGCCAGCAGCTTGGAATACGGGTACGAGCAGTACTTC
cdr3_aa: CASSLEYGYEQYF

clone_size: NA
v_call: TRBV20-1
j_call: TRBJ2-7
d_call: NA
cdr3_nt: TGCAGTGCTAGGGTCTACGAGCAGTACTTC
cdr3_aa: CSARVYEQYF

clone_size: NA
v_call: TRBV28
j_call: TRBJ1-1
d_call: NA
cdr3_nt: TGTGCCAGCAGTTCCCCCATAAGGCGGAACACTGAAGCTTTCTTT
cdr3_aa: CASSSPIRRNTEAFF

clone_size: NA
v_call: TRBV6-5
j_call: TRBJ1-4
d_call: TRBD1
cdr3_nt: TGTGCCAGCAGTTACTCGACAGGGGGCGGAAAACTGTTTTTT
cdr3_aa: CASSYSTGGGKLFF

clone_size: many
v_call: TRBV7-2
j_call: TRBJ2-5
d_call: NA
cdr3_nt: TGTGCCAGCAGCTTGGTGGGAGGAGTGGGGGAGACCCAGTACTTC
cdr3_aa: CASSLVGGVGETQYF

clone_size: NA
v_call: TRBV19
j_call: TRBJ2-7
d_call: NA
cdr3_nt: TGTGCCAGTAGTATTGCTCCCGGGACATTTTACGAGCAGTACTTC
cdr3_aa: CASSIAPGTFYEQYF

clone_size: NA
v_call: TRBV28
j_call: TRBJ2-7
d_call: TRBD2
cdr3_nt: TGTGCCAGCAGCACTACCGGGACTAGTTTCTACGAGCAGTACTTC
cdr3_aa: CASSTTGTSFYEQYF

clone_size: NA
v_call: TRBV5-1
j_call: TRBJ2-3
d_call: NA
cdr3_nt: TGCGCCAGCTCCATAGTAGACGGTAGCACAGATACGCAGTATTTT
cdr3_aa: CASSIVDGSTDTQYF

clone_size: NA
v_call: TRBV9
j_call: TRBJ1-5
d_call: TRBD1
cdr3_nt: TGTGCCAGCTTTAACAGGGGGGGACAGCCCCAGCATTTT
cdr3_aa: CASFNRGGQPQHF

clone_size: NA
v_call: TRBV18
j_call: TRBJ2-7
d_call: TRBD2
cdr3_nt: TGTGCCAGCTCGCTAGCGGGAAGGGGCTACGAGCAGTACTTC
cdr3_aa: CASSLAGRGYEQYF

clone_size: once
v_call: TRBV7-9
j_call: TRBJ2-7
d_call: NA
cdr3_nt: TGTGCCAGCAGCTTAAGTGGCGGGCGCGAGCAGTACTTC
cdr3_aa: CASSLSGGREQYF

clone_size: NA
v_call: TRBV28
j_call: TRBJ1-4
d_call: NA
cdr3_nt: TGTGCCAGCAGTTTCATCGGGATAGGGGAAAAACTGTTTTTT
cdr3_aa: CASSFIGIGEKLFF

clone_size: NA
v_call: TRBV6-1
j_call: TRBJ2-7
d_call: NA
cdr3_nt: TGTGCCAGCCCCGGACAAACAGGACCCTACGAGCAGTACTTC
cdr3_aa: CASPGQTGPYEQYF

clone_size: NA
v_call: TRBV27
j_call: TRBJ2-1
d_call: NA
cdr3_nt: TGTGCCAGCTCGCGGGGCGTGTCGGGCAATGAGCAGTTCTTC
cdr3_aa: CASSRGVSGNEQFF

clone_size: NA
v_call: TRBV9
j_call: TRBJ2-3
d_call: NA
cdr3_nt: TGTGCCAGCAGCGTAGTAGGTGTCACAGATACGCAGTATTTT
cdr3_aa: CASSVVGVTDTQYF

clone_size: NA
v_call: TRBV11-2
j_call: TRBJ2-5
d_call: NA
cdr3_nt: TGTGCCAGCAGCTCGAACAGGGACCGTCCAGGGACCCAGTACTTC
cdr3_aa: CASSSNRDRPGTQYF

clone_size: NA
v_call: TRBV27
j_call: TRBJ2-7
d_call: NA
cdr3_nt: TGTGCCAGCAGCCACGGAGGAGGTTTGAGGGAGCAGTACTTC
cdr3_aa: CASSHGGGLREQYF

clone_size: NA
v_call: TRBV2
j_call: TRBJ1-5
d_call: NA
cdr3_nt: TGTGCCAGCAGGCAACAAGCAAATCAGCCCCAGCATTTT
cdr3_aa: CASRQQANQPQHF

clone_size: NA
v_call: TRBV6-5
j_call: TRBJ2-7
d_call: NA
cdr3_nt: TGTGCCAGCAGACCAACACGCGCCCCCTACGAGCAGTACTTC
cdr3_aa: CASRPTRAPYEQYF

clone_size: NA
v_call: TRBV6-1
j_call: TRBJ2-7
d_call: NA
cdr3_nt: TGTGCCAGCAGTGAACTGCTAGGGCCCTACGAGCAGTACTTC
cdr3_aa: CASSELLGPYEQYF

clone_size: few
v_call: TRBV6-5
j_call: TRBJ2-3
d_call: NA
cdr3_nt: TGTGCCAGCAGCCGTACAGGGCGGTCCACAGATACGCAGTATTTT
cdr3_aa: CASSRTGRSTDTQYF

clone_size: NA
v_call: TRBV28
j_call: TRBJ2-7
d_call: TRBD1
cdr3_nt: TGTGCCAGCAGTACAAGACTGACAGGGATCGGCTACGAGCAGTACTTC
cdr3_aa: CASSTRLTGIGYEQYF

clone_size: NA
v_call: TRBV7-8
j_call: TRBJ2-3
d_call: TRBD2
cdr3_nt: TGTGCCAGCAGCGAGCGGGAGTCAGATACGCAGTATTTT
cdr3_aa: CASSERESDTQYF

clone_size: NA
v_call: TRBV12-5
j_call: TRBJ1-2
d_call: NA
cdr3_nt: TGTGCTAGTGGTTTGGTCTACGGGGCCCGGATCAGTGGCTACACCTTC
cdr3_aa: CASGLVYGARISGYTF